The clone carrying this T cell receptor (beta chain) appeared many times. Its antigen is undetermined. The TCR library protocol was used to attach unique molecular identifiers. These identifiers were attached to individual cDNA molecules. TCRdb analysed the 5' RACE reads with MiXCR anew, one entry per CDR3 protein. Of tens of thousands of distinct CDR3 sequences in the sample, 7.1% were seen once. The CDR3 has 15 residues. Germline V lookup: CDR1 DFQATT, CDR2 SNEGSKA (reference sequence). V dropped 0 bases and J dropped 1 base, with 13 bases sitting between them. The record originates from a study of early T cells in non-severe SARS-CoV-2 infection. As for the study in general: Unpaired chains resulted from sequencing bulk RNA of unsorted whole blood. Study-wide results and limits: Clonotype matching in VDJdb favored anti-spike CD8 responses and did not capture private and CD4 specificities.

The chain has TRBV20-1 and TRBJ2-7; D unclear. Sequencing was carried out using whole blood. This receptor was identified in an adult who was a healthcare worker with PCR-confirmed SARS-CoV-2 infection or an uninfected control (not recorded which). The CDR3, as DNA: TGCAGTGCTAGAGATGGGCTACCCCCATCCTACGAGCAGTACTTC. Its translation: CSARDGLPPSYEQYF.